A single sample is the source of the 15 T cell receptor beta chains below, sequenced in a study of T cells after yellow fever vaccination (dated by TCRdb to about 2019). To prepare the library, 5' RACE was applied. These reads were obtained on an Illumina HiSeq 2500. In TCRdb, the public reads were trimmed at Q25 with fastp and aligned with MiXCR, with productive beta chains retained. Each record represents a unique CDR3 protein, reported with the most common genes and DNA among its rows. This sample holds 450,000 to 550,000 distinct CDR3 sequences; 21% were observed only once. The ten most abundant clones make up about 16% of the sample. Read against the paper, the sample's treatment or condition label means: live attenuated yellow fever vaccine strain. Sequenced here: PBMCs, sampled about 20 days after the first yellow fever vaccination. The receptors come from a man in his late teens or twenties who received the YFV17D yellow fever vaccine.

A few counts support this clonotype. This chain joins TRBV5-1 and TRBJ2-3; D is unclear. CDR3 length equals 14 residues. The V gene's germline CDR1 is SGHRS and CDR2 YFSETQ. With 2 bases removed from V and 6 bases from J, the gap between germline ends came to 13 bases. CDR3 nucleotides: TGCGCCAGCAGCTTTAGTCTACATATTGATACGCAGTATTTT. Translation: CASSFSLHIDTQYF.

This chain links TRBV5-5 with TRBJ1-2; 9 bases line up with TRBD1. From germline, CDR1 is SGHKS and CDR2 YYEKEE (reference sequence). V lost 1 base to trimming and J lost 0 bases; unmatched junction nucleotides: 10. The CDR3 has 18 amino acids. CDR3 sequence (DNA): TGTGCCAGCAGCTTGCCTCTTAGGACAGGGGAGTCTAACTATGGCTACACCTTC. It yields the protein CASSLPLRTGESNYGYTF. The full variable domain, rest sourced from reference TRBV5-5 and TRBJ1-2, is DAGVTQSPTHLIKTRGQQVTLRCSPISGHKSVSWYQQVLGQGPQFIFQYYEKEERGRGNFPDRFSARQFPNYSSELNVNALLLGDSALYLCASSLPLRTGESNYGYTFGSGTRLTVV.

The chain is built from TRBV12-3 or TRBV12-4 and TRBJ1-6, with TRBD1 identical over 8 bases. The V gene end was trimmed by 10 bases and the J gene end by 7 bases; junction bases not matched to a gene: 9. The CDR3 has 14 residues. The CDR3 sequence: CATAVGTGNSPLHF. As DNA, the CDR3 is TGTGCCACCGCCGTAGGGACAGGCAATTCACCCCTCCACTTT.

This clonotype has only a few counts. The rearrangement links TRBV4-1 to TRBJ2-1, with TRBD2 matching 9 bases. The CDR3 sequence is 16 residues long. V shed 0 bases, J shed 8 bases, and the junction held 8 bases outside the gene matches. Germline CDR1 MGHRA, CDR2 YSYEKL. In DNA, the CDR3 is TGCGCCAGCAGCCAAGATCCGGGGACTAGCCCCCATGAGCAGTTCTTC. It yields the protein CASSQDPGTSPHEQFF.

This clonotype was detected many times. V gene TRBV6-2 or TRBV6-3 combines with J gene TRBJ2-5; D is possibly TRBD2 (5 bases). Trimming took 6 bases from V and 5 from J, leaving 13 bases between them. In germline, CDR1 is MNHEY, CDR2 SVGEGT. The length of the CDR3 is 13 residues. In DNA form, the CDR3 reads TGTGCCAGCAGACCGTGGACTGAGGAGACCCAGTACTTC. Amino acid sequence: CASRPWTEETQYF.

Many counts were recorded for this clonotype. The V gene is TRBV28, the J gene TRBJ2-7; perhaps TRBD2 as D (5 bases). CDR1 MDHEN and CDR2 SYDVKM come from the germline V gene. The CDR3 runs to 15 residues. The ends were cut back, 5 bases at V and 2 bases at J, with 16 bases in the middle. The DNA for the CDR3 is TGTGCCAGCAGTCCCCGTGGGAGAGGGACCTACGAGCAGTACGTC. Translating it yields CASSPRGRGTYEQYV.

This clonotype was detected ten times or more. V usage is TRBV4-2 and J usage is TRBJ2-1; D not certain. V shed 5 bases and J shed 0 bases, with 11 bases lying between them. The CDR3 covers 15 residues. The germline gives CDR1 LGHNA, CDR2 YNFKEQ. CDR3 residues: CASSVQRSSYNEQFF. For the CDR3, the DNA is TGTGCCAGCAGCGTCCAGAGGAGCTCCTACAATGAGCAGTTCTTC.

V gene TRBV5-4 combines with J gene TRBJ2-7; TRBD1 agrees at 7 bases. Germline assignment: CDR1 SGHNT and CDR2 YYREEE (reference sequence). V was clipped by 3 bases and J by 2 bases; unmatched bases: 5. CDR3 length: 14 amino acids. The CDR3 reads CASSWNRGPYEQYV. The CDR3 DNA follows: TGTGCCAGCAGCTGGAACAGGGGTCCCTACGAGCAGTACGTC.

This clonotype was detected a few times. V and J are TRBV7-2 and TRBJ1-1, with D unclear. CDR1 is SGHTA, CDR2 FQGNSA, per germline. V was trimmed by 6 bases and J by 0 bases, leaving 8 bases between them. The CDR3 length is 13 residues. The DNA of the CDR3 is TGTGCCAGCAGTAACTGGCTGAACACTGAAGCTTTCTTT. This codes for CASSNWLNTEAFF.

This clonotype was observed a handful of times. The genes are TRBV11-2 and TRBJ1-6; no clear D gene. Germline V CDR1 and CDR2: SGHAT, FQNNGV. CDR3 length: 14 residues. V lost 4 bases to trimming and J lost 8 bases, with 12 bases between them. The CDR3, as DNA: TGTGCCAGCAGCTCAAGGATAGTTTATTCACCCCTCCACTTT. Translation gives CASSSRIVYSPLHF.

This chain uses TRBV9 with TRBJ1-3; D not resolved. With 2 bases removed from V and 0 bases from J, the gap between germline ends came to 12 bases. This CDR3 region has 16 residues. Germline lookup yields CDR1 SGDLS and CDR2 YYNGEE. CDR3 DNA sequence: TGTGCCAGCAGCGTGCGTCGGGATGGCTCTGGAAACACCATATATTTT. Translation gives CASSVRRDGSGNTIYF.

This chain connects TRBV20-1 to TRBJ1-1; D is ambiguous. Trimming left V 3 bases short and J 0 bases short, with 8 bases between. The CDR3 contains 13 residues. Germline CDR1 and CDR2: DFQATT and SNEGSKA (reference sequence). The CDR3 loop reads CSASVGVNTEAFF. DNA of the CDR3: TGCAGTGCTAGTGTAGGAGTGAACACTGAAGCTTTCTTT.

The chain uses TRBV4-3 and TRBJ2-7; D unresolved. V was cut by 0 bases and J by 0 bases, with 12 bases left in between. Germline-derived CDR1 and CDR2 are LGHNA and YSLEER. The CDR3 is 16 residues long. The CDR3 DNA sequence: TGCGCCAGCAGCCAAGATTGGGCAGTCCCCTCCTACGAGCAGTACTTC. It translates to CASSQDWAVPSYEQYF.

CDR3 coding DNA: TGTGCCAGCTTCGGACTCGACGGACGGGGTCGGTTCTTC. It codes for CASFGLDGRGRFF. The rearrangement links TRBV2 to TRBJ2-1, with TRBD2 as a possible D gene (5 bases). The V end was cut by 8 bases, the J end by 15 bases, with 23 bases between. The germline V gene has CDR1 SNHLY and CDR2 FYNNEI. CDR3 size: 13 residues.

V usage is TRBV6-5 and J usage is TRBJ1-2; the match to TRBD1 covers 7 bases. V gave up 4 bases and J gave up 8 bases; unmatched junction bases: 7. Germline CDR1 is MNHEY and CDR2 is SVGAGI. The CDR3 is made up of 13 amino acids. For the CDR3, the DNA is TGTGCCAGCAGTTCCTTGACAGGGAGCGGCTACACCTTC. This codes for CASSSLTGSGYTF.